The 20 T cell receptor beta chains below come from one sample, sequenced in a study of blood T cell repertoires in COVID-19. The protocol was immunoSEQ multiplex PCR, while the TCRdb copy is restricted to in-frame clones and leaves out a portion. The sample consists of about 180,000 clones, less than 90% of them appearing once. Material for sequencing was peripheral blood. The receptors stem from a woman in her 70s with COVID-19, enrolled during active disease.

This chain uses TRBV28 with TRBJ2-3, with a possible D match to TRBD1 (6 bases). Germline CDR1 reads MDHEN; CDR2 reads SYDVKM. This CDR3 comprises 16 residues. Between the trimmed V and J ends, which lost 6 bases and 4 bases, there was a span of 20 bases. The CDR3: CASRLLQGHPPDTQYF. The CDR3, as DNA: TGTGCCAGCAGATTACTTCAGGGGCACCCCCCAGATACGCAGTATTTT.

The chain employs TRBV7-2 and TRBJ1-2; D perhaps matches TRBD1 (5 bases). The germline CDR1 and CDR2 sequences are SGHTA and FQGNSA. V was cut by 4 bases and J by 9 bases, with 9 bases left in between. This CDR3 region has 11 residues. In nucleotides, the CDR3 is TGTGCCAGCAGCTCTGGGGCCAGCTACACCTTC. As protein: CASSSGASYTF.

The chain joins TRBV19 to TRBJ2-2; 14 bases agree with TRBD2. Germline assignment: CDR1 LNHDA and CDR2 SQIVND (reference sequence). CDR3 length equals 17 residues. The junction had 10 bases not matched to a gene; V was cut back by 10 bases and J by 3 bases. CDR3 sequence: CATAATSGRADTGELFF. CDR3 nucleotides: TGTGCCACCGCGGCGACTAGCGGGAGGGCGGACACCGGGGAGCTGTTTTTT.

The chain uses TRBV30 and TRBJ1-4, with TRBD1 as a possible D gene (5 bases). Germline V gene data show CDR1 as GTSNPN and CDR2 as SVGIG (reference sequence). The CDR3 consists of 14 residues. V lost 4 bases to trimming and J lost 4 bases, with 13 bases between them. The CDR3 DNA is TGTGCCTGGACCTCGACAGCTCGTAATGAAAAACTGTTTTTT. Translated: CAWTSTARNEKLFF.

This chain uses TRBV9 with TRBJ2-7; possible D gene TRBD2, 6 bases. CDR1 and CDR2 (germline): SGDLS, YYNGEE. The V and J ends lost 3 bases and 4 bases respectively, with 14 bases between them. This CDR3 is 14 amino acids long. DNA of the CDR3: TGTGCCAGCAGCGCCGGGAGCACCGTTTACGAGCAGTACTTC. It yields the protein CASSAGSTVYEQYF.

V usage is TRBV28 and J usage is TRBJ1-5; D may be TRBD1 (6 bases). CDR1 is MDHEN and CDR2 is SYDVKM in the germline V gene. Trimming shortened V by 7 bases and J by 3 bases, and 22 bases separated the two germline ends. The CDR3 spans 17 residues. The CDR3 here is CASITGGGGGINQPQHF. Here the CDR3 DNA reads TGTGCCAGCATTACCGGCGGGGGCGGGGGCATCAATCAGCCCCAGCATTTT.

The chain is built from TRBV18 and TRBJ1-1, with D maybe TRBD1 (5 bases). Germline values: CDR1 KGHSH, CDR2 LQKENI. This CDR3 spans 14 amino acids. V shed 8 bases and J shed 1 base, with 14 bases lying between them. In DNA, the CDR3 is TGTGCCAGCCGGTTTAAGGACAAGAACACTGAAGCTTTCTTT. This encodes CASRFKDKNTEAFF.

This rearrangement joins TRBV6-5 to TRBJ2-4; the match to TRBD1 covers 11 bases. This CDR3 has 14 residues. After removal of 0 bases from V and 15 bases from J, the junction contained 7 bases not matched to a gene. Germline V CDR1 and CDR2: MNHEY, SVGAGI. The CDR3 spells CASSYSGQGVSGYF. For the CDR3, the DNA is TGTGCCAGCAGTTACTCGGGACAGGGGGTTTCGGGGTACTTC.

A note on this clone: The same CDR3 arises from other DNA sequences in this sample as well. This sequence joins TRBV7-2 and TRBJ1-1; D gene ambiguous. Between the trimmed V and J ends, which lost 2 bases and 1 base, there was a span of 8 bases. The CDR3 is 14 amino acids. In germline, CDR1 is SGHTA, CDR2 FQGNSA. This CDR3 reads CASSLLPGNTEAFF. CDR3 nucleotides: TGTGCCAGCAGCTTACTCCCAGGGAACACTGAAGCTTTCTTT.

The chain is built from TRBV28 and TRBJ1-2; 9 bases are shared with TRBD1. Looked up from germline, CDR1 is MDHEN and CDR2 is SYDVKM. The CDR3 sequence is 16 residues long. V was pared by 1 base and J by 2 bases, with 5 bases of the junction left unmatched. CDR3 in amino acids: CASSLYHGTGNYGYTF. The CDR3 nucleotides are TGTGCCAGCAGTTTATACCATGGGACAGGGAACTATGGCTACACCTTC.

The chain joins TRBV29-1 to TRBJ1-2; D unclear. Germline V gives CDR1 SQVTM, CDR2 ANQGSEA. The CDR3 contains 9 residues. Trimming pared 8 bases from V and 5 bases from J, leaving 6 bases between. DNA for the CDR3: TGCAGCCCAGGATATGGCTACACCTTC. Encoded protein: CSPGYGYTF. The entire variable domain, with the rest obtained from reference TRBV29-1 and TRBJ1-2, is as follows: SAVISQKPSRDICQRGTSLTIQCQVDSQVTMMFWYRQQPGQSLTLIATANQGSEATYESGFVIDKFPISRPNLTFSTLTVSNMSPEDSSIYLCSPGYGYTFGSGTRLTVV.

The chain uses TRBV9 and TRBJ1-4; D call uncertain. Germline-derived CDR1 and CDR2 are SGDLS and YYNGEE. The CDR3 spans 16 residues. V lost 2 bases, J lost 2 bases, and 13 bases lay in between. The CDR3 DNA follows: TGTGCCAGCAGCGTTGCCCCAGGAGGTACTAATGAAAAACTGTTTTTT. Its protein product is CASSVAPGGTNEKLFF.

This rearrangement joins TRBV7-2 to TRBJ2-1, with 13 bases that match TRBD2. Germline loops: CDR1 SGHTA, CDR2 FQGNSA. The ends lost 5 bases at V and 8 bases at J; junction bases unmatched: 6. The CDR3 covers 15 residues. DNA of the CDR3: TGTGCCAGCAGCCTCTGGACTAGCGGGAGTGATGAGCAGTTCTTC. Its translation is CASSLWTSGSDEQFF. The variable domain in full, completed from reference TRBV7-2 and TRBJ2-1, reads GAGVSQSPSNKVTEKGKDVELRCDPISGHTALYWYRQSLGQGLEFLIYFQGNSAPDKSGLPSDRFSAERTGGSVSTLTIQRTQQEDSAVYLCASSLWTSGSDEQFFGPGTRLTVL.

On this clone itself: Other nucleotide sequences from this sample produce the same CDR3. The chain has TRBV19 and TRBJ1-2; 9 bases map to TRBD1. The CDR3 contains 15 residues. Trimming cost V 2 bases and J 4 bases; bases outside gene matches: 5. Germline-derived CDR1 and CDR2 are LNHDA and SQIVND (reference sequence). The CDR3 region has the DNA TGTGCCAGTAGTATACCGGGACAGGGTAGCTATGGCTACACCTTC. This sequence encodes CASSIPGQGSYGYTF.

As regards this clone: Other DNA sequences in the sample encode the same CDR3. V gene TRBV28 combines with J gene TRBJ2-1; TRBD2 agrees at 7 bases. The J segment lost 1 base and the V segment lost 3 bases, leaving 6 bases of the junction unmatched. Germline CDR1 and CDR2: MDHEN and SYDVKM. This CDR3 has 16 amino acids. CDR3 nucleotide sequence: TGTGCCAGCAGTTTCCTTGGGGGAGGGTCCTACAATGAGCAGTTCTTC. Translating gives CASSFLGGGSYNEQFF.

The chain recombines TRBV7-9 with TRBJ2-7; 10 bases are shared with TRBD1. The CDR3 runs to 15 residues. Germline V gene sequence: CDR1 SEHNR, CDR2 FQNEAQ (reference sequence). The junction had 7 bases not matched to a gene; V was cut back by 5 bases and J by 3 bases. The DNA for the CDR3 is TGTGCCAGCAGCCAGGGACAGGGGTTAAGCTACGAGCAGTACTTC. Translation: CASSQGQGLSYEQYF.

V is TRBV27 and J is TRBJ2-3, with D possibly TRBD1 on 6 matching bases. The germline V gene encodes CDR1 MNHEY and CDR2 SMNVEV (reference sequence). Trimming took off 3 bases at V and 2 bases at J, with 9 bases between the two ends. There are 14 residues in the CDR3. The CDR3 DNA sequence: TGTGCCAGCAGTTTGGACAGTGACACAGATACGCAGTATTTT. Translating gives CASSLDSDTDTQYF.

The V gene is TRBV30, the J gene TRBJ1-1; D unresolved. This CDR3 contains 14 residues. With 1 base removed from V and 3 bases from J, the gap between germline ends came to 12 bases. Looked up from germline, CDR1 is GTSNPN and CDR2 is SVGIG (reference sequence). The CDR3 DNA is TGTGCCTGGAGTGCTCCGGGGAGGGACACTGAAGCTTTCTTT. It translates to CAWSAPGRDTEAFF.

J is TRBJ2-7 and V is TRBV2, with TRBD2 identical over 11 bases. The length of the CDR3 is 15 residues. The germline CDR1 and CDR2 sequences are SNHLY and FYNNEI. V trimming: 6 bases; J trimming: 3 bases; junction bases outside the gene matches: 7. For the CDR3, the DNA is TGTGCCAGCAGACAACAACTAGCGGGAGACTACGAGCAGTACTTC. It codes for CASRQQLAGDYEQYF.

In this sample, this clone turned up many times. The identical CDR3 is also encoded by other nucleotide sequences in the sample. This chain uses TRBV4-3 with TRBJ2-2; TRBD2 aligns across 10 bases. The germline V gene encodes CDR1 LGHNA and CDR2 YSLEER. V lost 1 base to trimming and J lost 3 bases; unmatched junction nucleotides: 14. The CDR3 is 20 residues long. CDR3 amino acids: CASSQAGTGTSELYTGELFF. As DNA, the CDR3 is TGCGCCAGCAGCCAAGCGGGCACCGGGACTAGCGAGCTTTACACCGGGGAGCTGTTTTTT.